This T cell receptor (beta chain) was retrieved from a study of T cell responses to AZD1222 COVID-19 vaccine. Regarding the study as a whole: In a largely white British group with more females than males, clonal diversity was possibly underestimated.

Comments on this clone: Its antigen is still unknown.

The CDR3 is 14 amino acids. The ends were cut back, 6 bases at V and 4 bases at J, with 13 bases in the middle. Germline values: CDR1 MNHEY, CDR2 SVGAGI. TCRdb's table, derived via immunoSEQ multiplex PCR, lists solely in-frame clones and lacks some. There are around 20,000 clones in the sample; approximately 81% occur only once, and 15% to 20% lies in the top ten. This sample comprised peripheral blood, obtained 28 days after the second AZD1222 dose. This chain connects TRBV6-5 to TRBJ1-5; D is unclear. The clonotype comes from an adult who received the AZD1222 COVID-19 vaccine. The CDR3 sequence: CASRSGRENQPQHF. The CDR3 bases are TGTGCCAGCAGATCCGGTCGGGAGAATCAGCCCCAGCATTTT.